The sequence of this T cell receptor beta chain was determined in a study of T cells expressing NK-cell markers. TCRdb re-called the 5' RACE reads and catalogs CDR3 proteins one per entry, DNA excluded. In all, the sample yields some 150,000 distinct CDR3 sequences. Germline V CDR1 and CDR2: WSHSY, SAAADI. The CDR3 spans 15 residues. Material: blood T cells: a sorted CD56 or NKG2C T cell subset, CD4+ or CD8+ T cells, or bulk PBMC T cells (not recorded which). This receptor was taken from a woman aged 45 to 65 in good health. The gene calls are TRBV10-2 and TRBJ2-7; TCRdb indicates TRBD2, and absent DNA this call remains unverified. This CDR3 is CASRGGLAGPYEQYF.